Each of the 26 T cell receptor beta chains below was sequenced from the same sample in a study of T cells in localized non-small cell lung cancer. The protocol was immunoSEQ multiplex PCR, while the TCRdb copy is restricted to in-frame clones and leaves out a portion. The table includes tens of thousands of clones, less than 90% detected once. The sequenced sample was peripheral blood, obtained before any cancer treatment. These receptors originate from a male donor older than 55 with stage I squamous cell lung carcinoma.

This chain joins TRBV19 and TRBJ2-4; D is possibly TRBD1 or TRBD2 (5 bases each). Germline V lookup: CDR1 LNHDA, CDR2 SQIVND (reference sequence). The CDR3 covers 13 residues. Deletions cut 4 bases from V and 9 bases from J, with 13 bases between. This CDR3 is CASSTRDRGIQYF. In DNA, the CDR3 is TGTGCCAGTAGTACCCGGGACCGGGGCATTCAGTACTTC.

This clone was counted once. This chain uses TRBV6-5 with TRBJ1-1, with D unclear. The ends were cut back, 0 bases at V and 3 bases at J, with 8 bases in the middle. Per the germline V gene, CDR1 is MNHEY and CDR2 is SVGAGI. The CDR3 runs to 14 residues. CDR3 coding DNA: TGTGCCAGCAGTTACTCGGGTTCTTACACTGAAGCTTTCTTT. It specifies CASSYSGSYTEAFF.

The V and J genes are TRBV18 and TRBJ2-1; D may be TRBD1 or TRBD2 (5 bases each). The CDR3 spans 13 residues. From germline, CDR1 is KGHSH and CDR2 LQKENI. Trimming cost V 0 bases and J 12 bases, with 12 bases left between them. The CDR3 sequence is CASSPPQRDGQFF. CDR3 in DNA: TGTGCCAGCTCACCACCGCAGAGGGACGGGCAGTTCTTC.

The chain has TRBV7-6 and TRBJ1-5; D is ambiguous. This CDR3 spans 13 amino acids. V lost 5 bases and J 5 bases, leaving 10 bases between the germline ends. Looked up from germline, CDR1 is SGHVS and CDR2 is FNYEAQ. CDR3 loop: CASSAHGDQPQHF. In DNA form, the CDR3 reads TGTGCCAGCAGCGCCCACGGAGATCAGCCCCAGCATTTT.

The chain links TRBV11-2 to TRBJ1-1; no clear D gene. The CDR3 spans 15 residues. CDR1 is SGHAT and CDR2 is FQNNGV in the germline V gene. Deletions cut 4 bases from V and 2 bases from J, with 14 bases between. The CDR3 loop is CASSSSRRGNTEAFF. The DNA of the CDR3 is TGTGCCAGCAGCTCGTCGAGACGGGGAAACACTGAAGCTTTCTTT. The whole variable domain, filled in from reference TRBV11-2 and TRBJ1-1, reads EAGVAQSPRYKIIEKRQSVAFWCNPISGHATLYWYQQILGQGPKLLIQFQNNGVVDDSQLPKDRFSAERLKGVDSTLKIQPAKLEDSAVYLCASSSSRRGNTEAFFGQGTRLTVV.

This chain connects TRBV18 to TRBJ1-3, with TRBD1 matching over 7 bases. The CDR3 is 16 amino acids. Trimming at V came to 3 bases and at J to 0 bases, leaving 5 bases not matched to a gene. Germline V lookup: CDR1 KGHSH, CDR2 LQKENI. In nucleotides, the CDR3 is TGTGCCAGCTCACCTGGAGGGGGCTCCTCTGGAAACACCATATATTTT. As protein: CASSPGGGSSGNTIYF. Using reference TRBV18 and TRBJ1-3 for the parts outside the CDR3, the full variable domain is NAGVMQNPRHLVRRRGQEARLRCSPMKGHSHVYWYRQLPEEGLKFMVYLQKENIIDESGMPKERFSAEFPKEGPSILRIQQVVRGDSAAYFCASSPGGGSSGNTIYFGEGSWLTVV.

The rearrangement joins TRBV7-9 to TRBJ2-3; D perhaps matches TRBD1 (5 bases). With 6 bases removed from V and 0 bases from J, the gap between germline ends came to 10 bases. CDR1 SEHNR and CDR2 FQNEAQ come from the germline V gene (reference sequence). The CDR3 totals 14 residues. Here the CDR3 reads CASRSRTSTDTQYF. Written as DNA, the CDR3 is TGTGCCAGCAGATCCCGGACAAGCACAGATACGCAGTATTTT. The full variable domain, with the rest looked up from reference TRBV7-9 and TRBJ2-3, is DTGVSQNPRHKITKRGQNVTFRCDPISEHNRLYWYRQTLGQGPEFLTYFQNEAQLEKSRLLSDRFSAERPKGSFSTLEIQRTEQGDSAMYLCASRSRTSTDTQYFGPGTRLTVL.

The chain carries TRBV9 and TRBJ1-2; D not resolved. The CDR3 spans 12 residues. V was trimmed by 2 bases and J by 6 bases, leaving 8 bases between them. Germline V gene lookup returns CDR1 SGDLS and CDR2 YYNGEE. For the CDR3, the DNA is TGTGCCAGCAGCGTGGTCGGGGATGGCTACACCTTC. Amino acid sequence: CASSVVGDGYTF.

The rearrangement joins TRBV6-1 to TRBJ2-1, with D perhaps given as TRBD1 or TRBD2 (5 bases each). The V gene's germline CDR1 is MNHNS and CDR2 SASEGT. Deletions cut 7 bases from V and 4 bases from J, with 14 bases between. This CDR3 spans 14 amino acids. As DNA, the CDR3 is TGTGCCAGCAAACGGGACCAGGGTTACAATGAGCAGTTCTTC. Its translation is CASKRDQGYNEQFF.

CDR3 sequence: CASSLIASGYEQYF. CDR3 bases: TGTGCCAGCAGCTTAATAGCTAGCGGATACGAGCAGTACTTC. The V and J genes are TRBV7-2 and TRBJ2-7, with 7 bases lining up with TRBD2. Germline CDR1 is SGHTA and CDR2 is FQGNSA. The CDR3 has 14 residues. V shed 2 bases and J 4 bases; nucleotides not matched to a gene: 5.

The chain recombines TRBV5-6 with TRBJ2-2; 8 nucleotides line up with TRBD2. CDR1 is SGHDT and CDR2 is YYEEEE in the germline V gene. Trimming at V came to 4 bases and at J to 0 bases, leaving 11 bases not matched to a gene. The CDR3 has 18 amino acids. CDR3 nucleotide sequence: TGTGCCAGCAGCCCTTTGTATGGGACTAGTCCGAACACCGGGGAGCTGTTTTTT. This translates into CASSPLYGTSPNTGELFF.

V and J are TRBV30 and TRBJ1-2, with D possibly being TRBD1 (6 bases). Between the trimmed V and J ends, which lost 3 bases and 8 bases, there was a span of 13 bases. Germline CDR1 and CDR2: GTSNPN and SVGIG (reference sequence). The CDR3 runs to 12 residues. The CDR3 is CAWRDRLRGYTF. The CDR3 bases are TGTGCCTGGAGAGACAGGCTTCGGGGCTACACCTTC.

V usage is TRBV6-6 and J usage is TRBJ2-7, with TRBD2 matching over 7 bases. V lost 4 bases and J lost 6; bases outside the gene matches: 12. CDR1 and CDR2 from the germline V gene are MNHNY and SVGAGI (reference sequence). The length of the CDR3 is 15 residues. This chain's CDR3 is CASSSGSGAKFEQYF. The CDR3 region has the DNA TGTGCCAGCAGTTCAGGGAGCGGGGCTAAATTCGAGCAGTACTTC.

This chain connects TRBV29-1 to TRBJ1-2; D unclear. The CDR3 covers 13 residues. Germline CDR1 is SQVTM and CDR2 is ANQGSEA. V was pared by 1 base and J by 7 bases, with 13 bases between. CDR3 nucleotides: TGCAGCGTTGAAGTGGCCGGGGTAGGTGGCTACACCTTC. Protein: CSVEVAGVGGYTF.

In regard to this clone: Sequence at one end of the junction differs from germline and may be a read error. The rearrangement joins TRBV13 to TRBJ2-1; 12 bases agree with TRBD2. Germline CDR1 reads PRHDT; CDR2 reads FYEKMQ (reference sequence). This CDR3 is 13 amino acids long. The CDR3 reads CASSASGRARWIF. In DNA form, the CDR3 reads TGTGCCAGCAGCGCTAGCGGGAGGGCACGTTGGATCTTC.

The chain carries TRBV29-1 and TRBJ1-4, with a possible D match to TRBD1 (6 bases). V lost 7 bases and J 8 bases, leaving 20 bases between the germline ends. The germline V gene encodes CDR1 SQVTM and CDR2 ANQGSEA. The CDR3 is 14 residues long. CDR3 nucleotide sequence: TGCAGCGGTATACTGGGGGGGGCAAAGGAAAAACTGTTTTTT. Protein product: CSGILGGAKEKLFF.

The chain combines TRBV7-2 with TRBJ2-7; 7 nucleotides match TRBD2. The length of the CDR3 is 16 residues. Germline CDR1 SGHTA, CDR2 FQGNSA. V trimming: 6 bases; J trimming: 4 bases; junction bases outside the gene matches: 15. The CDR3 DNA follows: TGTGCCAGCAGTATCCGCGGGAGTTCGGTTATTTACGAGCAGTACTTC. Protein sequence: CASSIRGSSVIYEQYF.

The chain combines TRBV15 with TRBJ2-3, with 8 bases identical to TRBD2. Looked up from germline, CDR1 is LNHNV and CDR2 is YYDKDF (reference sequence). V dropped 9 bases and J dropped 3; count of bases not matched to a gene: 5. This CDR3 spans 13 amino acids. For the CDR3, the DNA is TGTGCCACTCGAGCGGGAGCGACAGATACGCAGTATTTT. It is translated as CATRAGATDTQYF.

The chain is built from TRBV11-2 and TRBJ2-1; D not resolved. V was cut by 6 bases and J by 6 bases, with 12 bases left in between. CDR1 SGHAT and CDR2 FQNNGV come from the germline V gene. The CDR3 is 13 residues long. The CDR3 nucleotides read TGTGCCAGCAGGCAATTAAAGTCCAATGAGCAGTTCTTC. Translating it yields CASRQLKSNEQFF.

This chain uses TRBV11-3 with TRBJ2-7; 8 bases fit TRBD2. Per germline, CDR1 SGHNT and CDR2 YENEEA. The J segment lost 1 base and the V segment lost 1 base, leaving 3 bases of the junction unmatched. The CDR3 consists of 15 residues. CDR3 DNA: TGTGCCAGCAGCTTAGGTAGCGGGGCGTCCTACGAGCAGTACTTC. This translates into CASSLGSGASYEQYF.

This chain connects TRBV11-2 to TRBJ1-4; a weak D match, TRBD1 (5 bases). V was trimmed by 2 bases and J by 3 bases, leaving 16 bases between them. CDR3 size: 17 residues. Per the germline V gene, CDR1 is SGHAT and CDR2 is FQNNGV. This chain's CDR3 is CASSLIGRGWANEKLFF. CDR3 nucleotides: TGTGCCAGCAGCTTAATCGGGAGGGGCTGGGCTAATGAAAAACTGTTTTTT.

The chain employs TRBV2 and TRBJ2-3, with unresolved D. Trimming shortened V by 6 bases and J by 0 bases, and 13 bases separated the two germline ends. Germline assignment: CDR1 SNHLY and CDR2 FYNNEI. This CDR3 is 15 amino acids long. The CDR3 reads CASSPIVSSTDTQYF. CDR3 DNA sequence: TGTGCCAGCAGCCCCATCGTCTCTAGCACAGATACGCAGTATTTT.

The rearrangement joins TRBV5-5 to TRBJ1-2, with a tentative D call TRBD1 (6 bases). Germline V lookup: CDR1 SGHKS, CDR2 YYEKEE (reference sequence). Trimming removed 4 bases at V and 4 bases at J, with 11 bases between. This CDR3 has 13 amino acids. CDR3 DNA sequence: TGTGCCAGCAGCCCACAGGGATCCTATGGCTACACCTTC. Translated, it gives CASSPQGSYGYTF. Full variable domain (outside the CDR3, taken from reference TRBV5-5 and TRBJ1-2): DAGVTQSPTHLIKTRGQQVTLRCSPISGHKSVSWYQQVLGQGPQFIFQYYEKEERGRGNFPDRFSARQFPNYSSELNVNALLLGDSALYLCASSPQGSYGYTFGSGTRLTVV.

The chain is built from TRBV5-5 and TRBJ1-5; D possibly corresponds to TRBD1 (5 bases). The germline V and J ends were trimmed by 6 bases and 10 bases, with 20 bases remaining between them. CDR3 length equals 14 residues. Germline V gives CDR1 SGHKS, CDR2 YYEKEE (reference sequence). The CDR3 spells CASTSGGAPSPQHF. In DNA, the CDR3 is TGTGCCAGCACCTCGGGAGGGGCCCCTTCTCCCCAGCATTTT.

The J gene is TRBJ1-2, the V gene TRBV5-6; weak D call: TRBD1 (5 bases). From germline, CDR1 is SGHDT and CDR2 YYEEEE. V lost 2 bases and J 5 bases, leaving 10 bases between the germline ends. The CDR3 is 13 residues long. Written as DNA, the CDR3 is TGTGCCAGCAGCTTTCCCGGGACGTATGGCTACACCTTC. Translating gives CASSFPGTYGYTF.

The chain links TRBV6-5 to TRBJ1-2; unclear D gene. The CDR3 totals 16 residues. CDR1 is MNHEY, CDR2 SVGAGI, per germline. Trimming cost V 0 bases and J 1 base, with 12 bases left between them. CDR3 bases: TGTGCCAGCAGTTACTCGACAACCCGGGGTAACTATGGCTACACCTTC. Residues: CASSYSTTRGNYGYTF.